This entry lists 8 T cell receptor beta chains sequenced from one sample in a study of blood T cell repertoires in COVID-19. Generated by immunoSEQ multiplex PCR, the TCRdb table keeps only in-frame clones and is missing some. The table has about 76,000 clones, roughly nine tenths seen once. Sequencing was performed on peripheral blood. These receptor sequences come from a man between 50 and 59 years old with acute or convalescent COVID-19.

This chain connects TRBV6-5 to TRBJ2-7, with D tentatively TRBD2 (5 bases). Trimming pared 4 bases from V and 6 bases from J, leaving 19 bases between. CDR1 MNHEY and CDR2 SVGAGI come from the germline V gene. The CDR3 loop spans 15 amino acids. CDR3 nucleotide sequence: TGTGCCAGCAGTTCTGGGAGAGTCCCCTGGGCCGAGCAGTACGTC. The encoded protein is CASSSGRVPWAEQYV.

The table lists this clone with a count of one. This rearrangement joins TRBV6-4 to TRBJ2-2; the match to TRBD1 covers 12 bases. Germline V lookup: CDR1 MRHNA, CDR2 SNTAGT. The CDR3 has 17 residues. The V gene end was trimmed by 0 bases and the J gene end by 3 bases; junction bases not matched to a gene: 2. This CDR3 is CASSDSGQGAHTGELFF. Written as DNA, the CDR3 is TGTGCCAGCAGTGACTCGGGACAGGGGGCGCACACCGGGGAGCTGTTTTTT.

The CDR3 bases are TGCGCCAGCAGCTACCCGGGACAGGGGGCCGGGGAGCTGTTTTTT. Protein sequence: CASSYPGQGAGELFF. The chain is built from TRBV4-1 and TRBJ2-2, with 11 bases identical to TRBD1. The CDR3 runs 15 residues. With 5 bases clipped from V and 6 bases from J, the junction kept 5 bases outside the gene matches. The germline V gene has CDR1 MGHRA and CDR2 YSYEKL.

This chain uses TRBV10-3 with TRBJ2-1; TRBD2 agrees at 9 bases. V was clipped by 2 bases and J by 5 bases; unmatched bases: 4. The CDR3 has 15 amino acids. The germline V gene encodes CDR1 ENHRY and CDR2 SYGVKD. CDR3: CAISETSGLNNEQFF. DNA for the CDR3: TGTGCCATCAGTGAGACTAGCGGGCTAAACAATGAGCAGTTCTTC.

The V call is TRBV6-5, the J call TRBJ2-1; D is possibly TRBD2 (6 bases). The CDR3 sequence is 13 residues long. V was clipped by 2 bases and J by 4 bases, with 6 bases between them. From germline, CDR1 is MNHEY and CDR2 SVGAGI. CDR3 coding DNA: TGTGCCAGCAGTTACGGGAGGTACAATGAGCAGTTCTTC. Its translation is CASSYGRYNEQFF.

The V call is TRBV7-8, the J call TRBJ2-2; D remains unclear. CDR1 is SGHVS and CDR2 is FQNEAQ in the germline V gene. Trimming removed 1 base at V and 0 bases at J, with 9 bases between. The CDR3 is 16 amino acids. The CDR3 protein is CASSLGIEANTGELFF. CDR3 DNA: TGTGCCAGCAGCTTAGGGATCGAGGCGAACACCGGGGAGCTGTTTTTT.

The chain uses TRBV6-6 and TRBJ2-7; 8 bases align to TRBD2. This CDR3 comprises 15 residues. V was clipped by 7 bases and J by 6 bases; unmatched bases: 14. From germline, CDR1 is MNHNY and CDR2 SVGAGI (reference sequence). CDR3 amino acids: CASKTGSSGLGEQYF. Here the CDR3 DNA reads TGTGCCAGCAAAACGGGGTCGTCGGGACTAGGCGAGCAGTACTTC.

V gene TRBV28 combines with J gene TRBJ2-7, with 9 bases matching TRBD1. CDR3 length: 15 amino acids. CDR1 and CDR2 (germline): MDHEN, SYDVKM. J gave up 2 bases and V 5 bases, and 7 bases lay outside the gene matches. The CDR3 sequence is CASSPRTGVPYEQYF. CDR3 coding DNA: TGTGCCAGCAGTCCCCGGACAGGGGTCCCCTACGAGCAGTACTTC.